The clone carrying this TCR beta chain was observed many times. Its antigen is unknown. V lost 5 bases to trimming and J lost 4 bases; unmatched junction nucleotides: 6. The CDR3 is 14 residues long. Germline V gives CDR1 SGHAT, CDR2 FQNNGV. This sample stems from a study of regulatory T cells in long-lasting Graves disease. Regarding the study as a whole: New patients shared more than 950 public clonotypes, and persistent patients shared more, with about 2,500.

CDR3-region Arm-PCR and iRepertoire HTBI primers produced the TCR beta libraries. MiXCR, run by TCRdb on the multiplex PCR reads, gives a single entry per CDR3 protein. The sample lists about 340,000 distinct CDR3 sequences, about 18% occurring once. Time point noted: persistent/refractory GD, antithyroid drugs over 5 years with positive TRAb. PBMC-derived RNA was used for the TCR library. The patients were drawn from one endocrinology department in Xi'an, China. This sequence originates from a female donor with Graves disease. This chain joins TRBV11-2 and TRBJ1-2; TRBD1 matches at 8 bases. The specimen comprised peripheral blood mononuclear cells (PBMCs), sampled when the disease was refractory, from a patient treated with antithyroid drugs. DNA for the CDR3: TGTGCCAGCAGCGGCGACAGGGGCGGCTATGGCTACACCTTC. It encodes CASSGDRGGYGYTF.